The 3 T cell receptor beta chains presented below share a single source sample, sequenced in a study of T-cell memory formation after mild COVID-19. TCRdb re-derived calls from the 5' RACE reads in MiXCR, one entry per CDR3 protein. Among 250,000 to 300,000 distinct CDR3 sequences listed, around 16% were seen once. The sample taken for sequencing was PBMCs or a T cell subset sorted from them (not recorded which). All receptors come from a man aged 18 to 29 who had mild COVID-19 (a few samples of this study predate the infection). Cell type and time point are not known.

V is TRBV6-2 or TRBV6-3 and J is TRBJ2-2; 8 bases match TRBD1. This CDR3 region has 14 residues. The germline V gene encodes CDR1 MNHEY and CDR2 SVGEGT. J was trimmed by 2 bases and V by 8 bases; bases with no gene match: 4. As DNA, the CDR3 is TGTGCCAGCCGGGGACAGGCCAACACCGGGGAGCTGTTTTTT. It is translated as CASRGQANTGELFF.

The genes are TRBV24-1 and TRBJ1-2; D remains unclear. The CDR3 has 13 amino acids. The V and J ends lost 6 bases and 10 bases respectively, with 17 bases between them. Germline V lookup: CDR1 KGHDR, CDR2 SFDVKD. CDR3 in DNA: TGTGCCACCAGTACGGAGACGGTTTCTGACTACACCTTC. Translated: CATSTETVSDYTF.

The V gene is TRBV4-3, the J gene TRBJ2-7; TRBD2 might be the D (6 bases). Trimming stripped 5 bases from V and 6 bases from J, with 14 bases between. The V gene's germline CDR1 is LGHNA and CDR2 YSLEER. This CDR3 is built from 13 residues. The CDR3 sequence: CASSAQTSFEQYF. The DNA of the CDR3 is TGCGCCAGCAGCGCCCAAACTAGCTTCGAGCAGTACTTC.